The T cell receptor beta chain under discussion was sequenced for a study of Ad26.COV2.S vaccination and SARS-CoV-2 variants. The overall study: The vaccine Ad26.COV2.S was put into the muscle once, or twice with 56 days between.

V was shortened by 0 bases and J by 0 bases, with 9 bases between the two germline ends. The germline CDR1 and CDR2 sequences are LGHNA and YSLEER. The CDR3 covers 15 residues. Broader study findings: Possible underestimation of total T cell responses by the TCR breadth and depth analyses was noted. Non-spike TCR breadth showed similarity between vaccine and placebo recipients.

In its sample, this clone was seen once. Antigen unknown. Sequenced by immunoSEQ multiplex PCR; TCRdb stores in-frame clones only, minus some. The sample lists approximately 350,000 clones, more than 75% occurring once. The treatment denotes: 15 to 20 received Ad26.COV2.S at low or high dose, single or two shots; several received placebo; per-sample allocation not given. Each sample was drawn 63 days after the first injection (of vaccine or placebo). The vaccine antigen was prefusion-stabilized Wuhan SARS-CoV-2 spike. The sequence was obtained from a person between 18 and 65 years old who received the Ad26.COV2.S COVID-19 vaccine or a placebo. Sample: peripheral blood, taken in a trial of Ad26.COV2.S vaccine versus placebo. The chain is built from TRBV4-3 and TRBJ2-7; D not certain. CDR3 protein: CASSQDESSSYEQYF. In DNA form, the CDR3 reads TGCGCCAGCAGCCAAGATGAAAGTTCCTCCTACGAGCAGTACTTC.